Listed below are T cell receptor beta chains from one sample, sequenced in a study of blood T cells in healthy people across ages. TCRdb independently ran MiXCR on the 5' RACE reads; one entry per CDR3 protein. Counted here are fewer than 800,000 distinct CDR3 sequences, around 48% occurring once; the ten biggest clones make up under 35%. The sequenced sample consisted of blood. The receptor source for this set is a woman aged 60-75 years in good health. The CDR3 runs from the conserved cysteine through the conserved F or W.

v_call	j_call	cdr3_aa
TRBV14	TRBJ2-6	CASSNRGRDSGANALTF
TRBV30	TRBJ1-6	CAWRWEGDSPLHF
TRBV20-1	TRBJ2-2	CSAERVTGELFF
TRBV24-1	TRBJ2-1	CATSAAGTGYNEQFF
TRBV5-1	TRBJ2-3	CASSLGDALAALTDTQYF
TRBV28	TRBJ1-1	CASNTVPHIAGGQRRGAFF
TRBV9	TRBJ2-5	CASSVAPEETQYF
TRBV6-2/TRBV6-3	TRBJ1-2	CASSWGAYGYTF
TRBV5-5	TRBJ2-5	CASSLTLAGGLGETQYF
TRBV11-2	TRBJ1-1	CASSSGTIFRDRGLGTEAFF
TRBV20-1	TRBJ2-3	CSALKRGRADTQYF
TRBV29-1	TRBJ2-3	CSAAQGDTQYF
TRBV28	TRBJ2-7	CASKSGTVAYEQYF
TRBV28	TRBJ2-7	CASSSTEGSDFYEQYF
TRBV30	TRBJ2-5	CACMLGGGGPETQYF
TRBV7-7	TRBJ2-3	CASSLRTAGVSTDTQYF
TRBV10-3	-	CATFDRGRETQYF
TRBV4-2	TRBJ2-3	CASSQAARTDTQYF
TRBV27	TRBJ1-2	CTSSLKGSGDQSGYTF
TRBV5-6	-	CASSSSGTEETQYF
TRBV10-3	TRBJ2-7	CAISAGLLAYEQYF
TRBV5-1	TRBJ2-1	CASSGLAGRGNEQFF
TRBV6-5	TRBJ2-4	CASRPRTGPQYF
TRBV6-5	TRBJ2-1	CASSYTGTLAGGKEQFF
TRBV4-3	TRBJ1-4	CASRKGREKLFF
TRBV9	TRBJ1-2	CTSSIDDRANYGYTF
TRBV7-9	TRBJ1-1	CASSLGRGDTEAFF
TRBV20-1	TRBJ2-5	CSAPRQGGETQYF
TRBV7-2	-	CASSLRTGGSKNIQYF
TRBV6-5	TRBJ2-5	CASSYSKAGVKTQYF
TRBV7-2	TRBJ2-3	CASSLSSVNTDTQYF
TRBV7-9	TRBJ2-5	CASSLSGAGETQYF
TRBV6-6	TRBJ2-7	CASSYEREQYF
TRBV12-3/TRBV12-4	TRBJ2-1	CASSLRNGAYNEQFF
TRBV20-1	TRBJ2-1	CSARASGASGYNEQFF
TRBV28	TRBJ2-5	CASSSTSVWKTQYF
TRBV30	TRBJ2-7	CAVAHVTSYEQYF
TRBV4-3	TRBJ2-2	CASSGWVSGTNTGELFF
TRBV29-1	TRBJ2-1	CSVVQAGGNNEQFF
TRBV7-2	TRBJ2-1	CASSSAGRLRPYNEQFF
TRBV6-2/TRBV6-3	TRBJ2-7	CASISGGRSYEQYF
TRBV20-1	TRBJ1-6	CSARGSGEWNSPLHF
TRBV11-1	-	CASKGTSDYEQYF
TRBV20-1	TRBJ2-7	CSASGNSYEQYF
TRBV7-2	TRBJ2-5	CASSPRQPGGETLYF
TRBV14	TRBJ2-2	CASSRLVPGELFF
TRBV6-2/TRBV6-3	TRBJ1-2	CASSYTGTGDDYGYTF
TRBV7-2	TRBJ2-5	CASSLVIGETQYF
TRBV5-1	TRBJ2-3	CASSLVPGTPPDTQYF
TRBV25-1	TRBJ1-1	CASSVGQVEAFF
TRBV4-3	TRBJ2-5	CASSRQGANEQYF
TRBV7-8	TRBJ2-7	CASSLIGGGRLAGSSYEQYF
TRBV20-1	TRBJ2-3	CSVPDSTDTQYF
TRBV29-1	TRBJ2-5	CSAVVTIQETQYF
TRBV5-6	TRBJ2-1	CASSRSATYNEQFF
TRBV4-2	TRBJ2-7	CASSRAGTSGINFSYEQYF
TRBV7-2	TRBJ2-5	CASSSTLYETQYF
TRBV5-1	TRBJ1-6	CASSFEGAETSPLHF
TRBV20-1	TRBJ1-1	CSASKVDTEAFF
TRBV29-1	TRBJ2-7	CSVKETWSYEQYF